The 29 T cell receptor beta chains below all came from one sample that was sequenced in a study of cytomegalovirus exposure and HLA in healthy donors (dated by TCRdb to 2016 to 2017). The library was prepared using the immunoSEQ multiplex PCR assay. For the multiplex PCR, a mixture combining 60 forward primers for TCR Vbeta segments and 13 reverse primers for TCR Jbeta segments was used. In TCRdb, the immuneACCESS table is reduced to in-frame sequences with V and J assigned. These tables do not hold every clone; where another copy was compared, an unresolved V gene accounts for under half, and the others remain unexplained. The sample profile shows approximately 160,000 clones; 75% of them were found once. Clones ranked in the top ten supply around 3% of the sample. Sequenced material: PBMCs. The receptors were sampled from a woman in her forties or fifties in good health and CMV-seropositive.

This sequence joins TRBV29-1 and TRBJ1-1; TRBD1 agrees at 8 bases. The length of the CDR3 is 13 residues. In germline, CDR1 is SQVTM, CDR2 ANQGSEA. After removal of 7 bases from V and 4 bases from J, the junction contained 8 bases not matched to a gene. CDR3 sequence: CSGRQGRATEAFF. The CDR3 nucleotides read TGCAGCGGCCGACAGGGGCGGGCCACTGAAGCTTTCTTT.

The gene calls are TRBV2 and TRBJ2-4; 7 positions match TRBD2. This CDR3 contains 15 residues. The junction had 6 bases not matched to a gene; V was cut back by 4 bases and J by 3 bases. Germline V gives CDR1 SNHLY, CDR2 FYNNEI. CDR3 in amino acids: CASSVARGGKNIQYF. The CDR3 bases are TGTGCCAGCAGTGTTGCCCGCGGGGGCAAAAACATTCAGTACTTC. Full variable domain (outside the CDR3, taken from reference TRBV2 and TRBJ2-4): EPEVTQTPSHQVTQMGQEVILRCVPISNHLYFYWYRQILGQKVEFLVSFYNNEISEKSEIFDDQFSVERPDGSNFTLKIRSTKLEDSAMYFCASSVARGGKNIQYFGAGTRLSVL.

In this sample, this clone turned up once. The gene calls are TRBV2 and TRBJ2-7; the match to TRBD2 covers 8 bases. Germline V gives CDR1 SNHLY, CDR2 FYNNEI. The CDR3 totals 17 residues. Germline trimming cut 5 bases from V and 6 bases from J; bases unmatched to any gene: 18. The DNA of the CDR3 is TGTGCCAGCAGTTTGACGTCCCTAGGCCGGGCGGGGGGCGAGCAGTACTTC. It codes for CASSLTSLGRAGGEQYF.

The sample holds a few counts of this clone. The chain links TRBV4-1 to TRBJ2-2; D uncertain. Germline loops: CDR1 MGHRA, CDR2 YSYEKL. This CDR3 region has 13 residues. Trimming pared 4 bases from V and 3 bases from J, leaving 6 bases between. The CDR3 DNA is TGCGCCAGCAGCCTCACGGACACCGGGGAGCTGTTTTTT. It yields the protein CASSLTDTGELFF.

The chain recombines TRBV5-5 with TRBJ2-3; TRBD2 might be the D (7 bases). Per the germline V gene, CDR1 is SGHKS and CDR2 is YYEKEE (reference sequence). V was clipped by 5 bases and J by 2 bases, with 18 bases between them. The CDR3 contains 16 residues. CDR3 bases: TGTGCCAGCAGTACCGTGGGGGGGCGATACACAGATACGCAGTATTTT. Translating gives CASSTVGGRYTDTQYF.

The chain uses TRBV18 and TRBJ1-1, with D tentatively TRBD1 (5 bases). V shed 0 bases and J shed 4 bases, with 12 bases lying between them. The CDR3 runs to 15 residues. The V gene's germline CDR1 is KGHSH and CDR2 LQKENI. The CDR3 region has the DNA TGTGCCAGCTCACCACCTCCGCGGGGGACCACTGAAGCTTTCTTT. This sequence encodes CASSPPPRGTTEAFF.

The V gene is TRBV11-2, the J gene TRBJ1-1; TRBD1 is a possible D gene (6 bases). This CDR3 comprises 14 residues. Trimming left V 5 bases short and J 0 bases short, with 10 bases between. Germline V gives CDR1 SGHAT, CDR2 FQNNGV. The CDR3 nucleotides read TGTGCCAGCAGCGTCAGGGGCATGAACACTGAAGCTTTCTTT. Residues: CASSVRGMNTEAFF.

The chain combines TRBV7-9 with TRBJ2-1; a possible D gene is TRBD1 (6 bases). The CDR3 sequence is 14 residues long. CDR1 is SEHNR and CDR2 is FQNEAQ in the germline V gene (reference sequence). V was shortened by 6 bases and J by 0 bases, with 9 bases between the two germline ends. CDR3 DNA sequence: TGTGCCAGCAGTAGGGGGAGCTCCTACAATGAGCAGTTCTTC. It translates to CASSRGSSYNEQFF.

V usage is TRBV2 and J usage is TRBJ1-1, with D perhaps TRBD1 (6 bases). V shed 6 bases and J shed 4 bases, with 15 bases lying between them. The CDR3 is made up of 14 amino acids. Germline CDR1 and CDR2: SNHLY and FYNNEI. CDR3 coding DNA: TGTGCCAGCAGGAACAGGGTTGAGAGCACTGAAGCTTTCTTT. Encoded protein: CASRNRVESTEAFF.

The chain joins TRBV4-2 to TRBJ2-1; maybe TRBD1 (5 bases). Germline-derived CDR1 and CDR2 are LGHNA and YNFKEQ. The V end was cut by 1 base, the J end by 0 bases, with 10 bases between. The CDR3 spans 16 residues. CDR3 sequence reads: CASSQAGMSSYNEQFF. The CDR3 DNA is TGTGCCAGCAGCCAAGCAGGGATGAGCTCCTACAATGAGCAGTTCTTC.

The V gene is TRBV14, the J gene TRBJ2-3; perhaps TRBD1 as D (5 bases). Between the trimmed V and J ends, which lost 6 bases and 2 bases, there was a span of 9 bases. CDR3 size: 13 residues. Germline CDR1 reads SGHDN; CDR2 reads FVKESK. The chain's CDR3 is CASSLGVTDTQYF. CDR3 coding DNA: TGTGCCAGCAGTTTAGGGGTCACAGATACGCAGTATTTT. The full variable domain, with the rest looked up from reference TRBV14 and TRBJ2-3, is EAGVTQFPSHSVIEKGQTVTLRCDPISGHDNLYWYRRVMGKEIKFLLHFVKESKQDESGMPNNRFLAERTGGTYSTLKVQPAELEDSGVYFCASSLGVTDTQYFGPGTRLTVL.

The chain is built from TRBV6-1 and TRBJ1-2; TRBD1 matches 7 bases. The V and J ends lost 2 bases and 3 bases, in that order; junction bases with no gene match: 6. The CDR3 is 15 amino acids. Germline V gene data show CDR1 as MNHNS and CDR2 as SASEGT. The CDR3: CASSEFPGQDYGYTF. The CDR3, as DNA: TGTGCCAGCAGTGAATTCCCTGGACAGGACTATGGCTACACCTTC.

This clone came up a few times. DNA of the CDR3: TGTGCCAGCACCAAAGAGACAGGGGCCTACGAGCAGTACTTC. This encodes CASTKETGAYEQYF. The gene calls are TRBV2 and TRBJ2-7; 8 bases are a match to TRBD1. This CDR3 spans 14 amino acids. CDR1 is SNHLY and CDR2 is FYNNEI in the germline V gene. Trimming removed 7 bases from V and 2 bases from J; junction bases left unmatched: 7.

This rearrangement joins TRBV5-1 to TRBJ2-3; 8 nucleotides align to TRBD1. J was trimmed by 2 bases and V by 5 bases; bases with no gene match: 13. Germline V CDR1 and CDR2: SGHRS, YFSETQ. There are 17 residues in the CDR3. CDR3 protein: CASSWGQAASYTDTQYF. The CDR3 DNA reads TGCGCCAGCAGTTGGGGACAGGCCGCAAGCTACACAGATACGCAGTATTTT.

The V gene is TRBV30, the J gene TRBJ2-1; 8 nucleotides match TRBD1. The V segment lost 5 bases and the J segment 0 bases; nucleotides outside the gene matches: 12. The CDR3 sequence is 17 residues long. In germline, CDR1 is GTSNPN, CDR2 SVGIG (reference sequence). The CDR3 loop reads CAWGDRTPRSSYNEQFF. The CDR3, as DNA: TGTGCCTGGGGGGACAGGACCCCTAGGAGCTCCTACAATGAGCAGTTCTTC.

This clone was recorded a few times. The J gene is TRBJ2-2, the V gene TRBV9; D ambiguous. Trimming pared 1 base from V and 2 bases from J, leaving 9 bases between. The CDR3 has 15 residues. Germline CDR1 reads SGDLS; CDR2 reads YYNGEE. Here the CDR3 reads CASSVFQLNTGELFF. CDR3 coding DNA: TGTGCCAGCAGCGTATTCCAGTTAAACACCGGGGAGCTGTTTTTT.

This chain connects TRBV7-8 to TRBJ2-3; D remains ambiguous. V shed 4 bases and J shed 0 bases, with 20 bases lying between them. CDR3 length: 18 amino acids. CDR1 and CDR2 from the germline V gene are SGHVS and FQNEAQ. CDR3 in amino acids: CASSSLYTDTSSTDTQYF. CDR3 DNA: TGTGCCAGCAGCTCCCTTTATACAGACACCTCTAGCACAGATACGCAGTATTTT.

CDR3 DNA sequence: TGTGCCAGCAGTTCTGGTGGAGGGGCCCTCTCCTACAATGAGCAGTTCTTC. Translated: CASSSGGGALSYNEQFF. The chain links TRBV5-4 to TRBJ2-1; D is possibly TRBD2 (6 bases). The CDR3 is made up of 17 amino acids. V shed 5 bases and J shed 0 bases, with 18 bases lying between them. CDR1 is SGHNT and CDR2 is YYREEE in the germline V gene (reference sequence).

This clone was detected only once. The V call is TRBV4-1, the J call TRBJ1-3; D is unclear. V dropped 1 base and J dropped 0 bases, with 7 bases sitting between them. The CDR3 is 15 amino acids. Germline CDR1 reads MGHRA; CDR2 reads YSYEKL. CDR3: CASSQGLISGNTIYF. CDR3 DNA sequence: TGCGCCAGCAGCCAAGGGCTGATCTCTGGAAACACCATATATTTT.

CDR3 DNA sequence: TGTGCCAGCAGTGAGAGGTGGATCACCGGGGAGCTGTTTTTT. This sequence encodes CASSERWITGELFF. J is TRBJ2-2 and V is TRBV2; no clear D gene. Between the trimmed V and J ends, which lost 3 bases and 4 bases, there was a span of 9 bases. The length of the CDR3 is 14 residues. CDR1 SNHLY and CDR2 FYNNEI come from the germline V gene.

V usage is TRBV4-1 and J usage is TRBJ2-5; the match to TRBD2 covers 9 bases. Losses at the gene ends were 0 bases for V and 2 bases for J; bases not matched to a gene: 4. Germline V gene data show CDR1 as MGHRA and CDR2 as YSYEKL. This CDR3 is 16 amino acids long. CDR3 DNA sequence: TGCGCCAGCAGCCAAGAGCGGGGGGGAGGACAAGAGACCCAGTACTTC. Amino acids: CASSQERGGGQETQYF.

The V call is TRBV15, the J call TRBJ1-2; TRBD1 is a possible D gene (5 bases). CDR1 is LNHNV, CDR2 YYDKDF, per germline (reference sequence). V lost 0 bases and J 7 bases, leaving 6 bases between the germline ends. This CDR3 region has 12 residues. Here the CDR3 reads CATSRDTGGYTF. CDR3 sequence (DNA): TGTGCCACCAGCAGAGATACAGGTGGCTACACCTTC.

The chain joins TRBV5-5 to TRBJ1-2; TRBD1 matches at 10 bases. Germline trimming cut 3 bases from V and 3 bases from J; bases unmatched to any gene: 8. The CDR3 runs to 16 residues. CDR1 and CDR2 (germline): SGHKS, YYEKEE (reference sequence). The CDR3 sequence: CASSWGDRGRDYGYTF. In DNA, the CDR3 is TGTGCCAGCAGCTGGGGAGACAGGGGGCGCGACTATGGCTACACCTTC.

This chain joins TRBV29-1 and TRBJ2-3, with 13 bases identical to TRBD2. The CDR3 length is 15 residues. The ends lost 6 bases at V and 4 bases at J; junction bases unmatched: 7. Germline-derived CDR1 and CDR2 are SQVTM and ANQGSEA. CDR3 DNA sequence: TGCAGCGTGGAGACTAGCGGGGGGCCGTCAGATACGCAGTATTTT. Translating gives CSVETSGGPSDTQYF.

The chain couples TRBV7-9 to TRBJ1-4, with 7 bases lining up with TRBD1. V lost 5 bases and J lost 0; bases outside the gene matches: 3. CDR1 is SEHNR, CDR2 FQNEAQ, per germline (reference sequence). This CDR3 has 15 amino acids. The CDR3 sequence: CASSKTGATNEKLFF. CDR3 bases: TGTGCCAGCAGCAAAACAGGGGCAACTAATGAAAAACTGTTTTTT.

V and J are TRBV4-1 and TRBJ1-4; D perhaps matches TRBD1 (5 bases). CDR3 length: 16 amino acids. Trimming removed 1 base at V and 3 bases at J, with 12 bases between. Germline CDR1 and CDR2: MGHRA and YSYEKL. CDR3 amino acids: CASSQGTGGSNEKLFF. The CDR3 DNA follows: TGCGCCAGCAGCCAAGGCACTGGGGGGTCTAATGAAAAACTGTTTTTT.

The chain joins TRBV5-4 to TRBJ2-7; 10 bases line up with TRBD1. CDR3 length: 15 amino acids. With V trimmed by 0 bases and J by 2 bases, 2 bases remained unmatched. Per germline, CDR1 SGHNT and CDR2 YYREEE (reference sequence). CDR3 sequence: CASSLAGQGAYEQYF. Written as DNA, the CDR3 is TGTGCCAGCAGCTTGGCCGGACAGGGGGCCTACGAGCAGTACTTC. Full variable domain (outside the CDR3, taken from reference TRBV5-4 and TRBJ2-7): ETGVTQSPTHLIKTRGQQVTLRCSSQSGHNTVSWYQQALGQGPQFIFQYYREEENGRGNFPPRFSGLQFPNYSSELNVNALELDDSALYLCASSLAGQGAYEQYFGPGTRLTVT.

The chain combines TRBV10-3 with TRBJ1-1; D is unclear. Per germline, CDR1 ENHRY and CDR2 SYGVKD. Trimming took 4 bases from V and 3 from J, leaving 15 bases between them. The length of the CDR3 is 15 residues. The CDR3: CAISGLWSGDTEAFF. The CDR3 DNA reads as TGTGCCATCAGTGGCCTGTGGAGCGGGGACACTGAAGCTTTCTTT.

The genes are TRBV5-6 and TRBJ2-3; unclear D gene. The germline gives CDR1 SGHDT, CDR2 YYEEEE. The ends were cut back, 3 bases at V and 2 bases at J, with 7 bases in the middle. The CDR3 is made up of 13 amino acids. The CDR3 nucleotides read TGTGCCAGCAGCTCTTTTAACACAGATACGCAGTATTTT. This sequence encodes CASSSFNTDTQYF.